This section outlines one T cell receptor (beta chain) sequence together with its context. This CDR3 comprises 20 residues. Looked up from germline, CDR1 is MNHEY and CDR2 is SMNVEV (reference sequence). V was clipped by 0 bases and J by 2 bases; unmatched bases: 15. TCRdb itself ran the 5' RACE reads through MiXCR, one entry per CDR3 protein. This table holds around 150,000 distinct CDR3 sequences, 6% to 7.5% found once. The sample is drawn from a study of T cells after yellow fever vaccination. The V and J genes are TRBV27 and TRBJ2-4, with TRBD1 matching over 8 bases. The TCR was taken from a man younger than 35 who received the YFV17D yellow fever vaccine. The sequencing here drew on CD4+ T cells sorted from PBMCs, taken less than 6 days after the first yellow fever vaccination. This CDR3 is CASSLSQGTGGQLSKNIQYF. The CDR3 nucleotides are TGTGCCAGCAGTTTATCTCAGGGGACAGGAGGACAATTGTCCAAAAACATTCAGTACTTC.